This passage covers 17 T cell receptor beta chains from one sample sequenced in a study of cytotoxic CD8 clonotypes in ibrutinib-treated CLL. The method was immunoSEQ multiplex PCR; TCRdb's version includes in-frame clones alone and lacks a portion of them. This repertoire shows about 300,000 clones, 67% found once; its top ten account for roughly 6%. Sequencing used PBMCs, obtained after 36 months of ibrutinib treatment. The receptors were sampled from a human donor with chronic lymphocytic leukemia.

This clone was seen a few times. The chain uses TRBV27 and TRBJ1-5, with D hard to call. Germline V gene data show CDR1 as MNHEY and CDR2 as SMNVEV (reference sequence). V shed 0 bases and J shed 7 bases, with 13 bases lying between them. This CDR3 contains 15 residues. The CDR3 loop reads CASSLSHGVGQPQHF. CDR3 sequence (DNA): TGTGCCAGCAGTTTATCTCACGGGGTAGGGCAGCCCCAGCATTTT.

The chain's CDR3 is CASSVEAGAGNEQFF. The CDR3 DNA is TGTGCCAGCAGCGTAGAGGCAGGGGCAGGCAATGAGCAGTTCTTC. This sequence joins TRBV9 and TRBJ2-1; TRBD1 is a possible D gene (6 bases). CDR3 length equals 15 residues. Germline V gene lookup returns CDR1 SGDLS and CDR2 YYNGEE. Trimming took off 0 bases at V and 6 bases at J, with 13 bases between the two ends.

Points on this clone: At one boundary the junction diverges from the germline segment, which might be a read error. The gene calls are TRBV7-2 and TRBJ1-2; 11 bases are shared with TRBD1. The CDR3 contains 16 residues. CDR1 and CDR2 (germline): SGHTA, FQGNSA. The CDR3 here is CASILRGTGGADGYTF. The CDR3 DNA follows: TGTGCCAGCATCTTAAGGGGGACAGGGGGAGCTGATGGCTACACCTTC.

The V call is TRBV6-1, the J call TRBJ2-1; D is undetermined. This CDR3 has 13 amino acids. V lost 6 bases, J lost 4 bases, and 10 bases lay in between. Germline lookup yields CDR1 MNHNS and CDR2 SASEGT. The CDR3 DNA reads as TGTGCCAGCAGATTTATTGCATACAATGAGCAGTTCTTC. Translation gives CASRFIAYNEQFF.

The chain uses TRBV6-5 and TRBJ2-7; 7 bases match TRBD1. V trimming: 0 bases; J trimming: 4 bases; junction bases outside the gene matches: 6. The CDR3 totals 15 residues. Germline CDR1 is MNHEY and CDR2 is SVGAGI. CDR3 in amino acids: CASSYSGTANYEQYF. The DNA of the CDR3 is TGTGCCAGCAGTTACTCTGGGACAGCCAATTACGAGCAGTACTTC.

This chain uses TRBV2 with TRBJ2-5; D may correspond to TRBD1 or TRBD2 (5 bases each). CDR3 size: 14 residues. Per germline, CDR1 SNHLY and CDR2 FYNNEI. Trimming took off 6 bases at V and 3 bases at J, with 14 bases between the two ends. CDR3 protein: CASSPGAGEETQYF. The CDR3 DNA reads TGTGCCAGCAGCCCCGGGGCAGGAGAAGAGACCCAGTACTTC.

V usage is TRBV4-1 and J usage is TRBJ1-6; the D is unclear. V was shortened by 1 base and J by 9 bases, with 4 bases between the two germline ends. The CDR3 loop spans 12 amino acids. Germline CDR1 reads MGHRA; CDR2 reads YSYEKL. The CDR3 sequence is CASSQGFSPLHF. The CDR3 DNA follows: TGCGCCAGCAGCCAAGGGTTTTCACCCCTCCACTTT.

The genes are TRBV27 and TRBJ2-7, with D possibly matching TRBD1 (6 bases). Germline CDR1 MNHEY, CDR2 SMNVEV (reference sequence). The CDR3 covers 13 residues. Trimming removed 5 bases at V and 0 bases at J, with 8 bases between. The CDR3 DNA reads TGTGCCAGCAGTCGACAGGCCTCCTACGAGCAGTACTTC. Protein sequence: CASSRQASYEQYF.

V and J are TRBV10-3 and TRBJ1-1; possible D gene TRBD1, 5 bases. Germline V gene sequence: CDR1 ENHRY, CDR2 SYGVKD. The CDR3 consists of 12 residues. With 5 bases removed from V and 7 bases from J, the gap between germline ends came to 11 bases. As DNA, the CDR3 is TGTGCCATCAGTACTCTGGGGCGTGAAGCTTTCTTT. Translated, it gives CAISTLGREAFF.

J is TRBJ2-3 and V is TRBV14; D tentatively fits TRBD1 or TRBD2 (7 bases each). Germline values: CDR1 SGHDN, CDR2 FVKESK. Trimming took off 0 bases at V and 7 bases at J, with 11 bases between the two ends. The CDR3 runs 14 residues. CDR3 loop: CASSQDQGGYTQYF. In DNA form, the CDR3 reads TGTGCCAGCAGCCAAGATCAGGGGGGGTATACGCAGTATTTT. Based on the CDR3 plus reference TRBV14 and TRBJ2-3, the full variable domain is EAGVTQFPSHSVIEKGQTVTLRCDPISGHDNLYWYRRVMGKEIKFLLHFVKESKQDESGMPNNRFLAERTGGTYSTLKVQPAELEDSGVYFCASSQDQGGYTQYFGPGTRLTVL.

The J gene is TRBJ2-3, the V gene TRBV5-6, with 8 positions matching TRBD2. Germline trimming cut 0 bases from V and 5 bases from J; bases unmatched to any gene: 5. CDR3 size: 15 residues. The germline V gene encodes CDR1 SGHDT and CDR2 YYEEEE. CDR3 sequence reads: CASSLGSGGRDTQYF. The CDR3 DNA sequence: TGTGCCAGCAGCTTGGGAAGCGGGGGACGAGATACGCAGTATTTT. Using reference TRBV5-6 and TRBJ2-3 for the parts outside the CDR3, the full variable domain is DAGVTQSPTHLIKTRGQQVTLRCSPKSGHDTVSWYQQALGQGPQFIFQYYEEEERQRGNFPDRFSGHQFPNYSSELNVNALLLGDSALYLCASSLGSGGRDTQYFGPGTRLTVL.

In its sample, this clone was seen once. V usage is TRBV25-1 and J usage is TRBJ1-1; D is ambiguous. Germline CDR1 and CDR2: MGHDK and SYGVNS. V was trimmed by 7 bases and J by 2 bases, leaving 8 bases between them. The CDR3 loop spans 12 amino acids. The DNA of the CDR3 is TGTGCCAGCAATCCGGGAAACACTGAAGCTTTCTTT. This translates into CASNPGNTEAFF.

This clone was seen just once. This chain links TRBV29-1 with TRBJ1-5; tentatively, D is TRBD1 (5 bases). Germline V gives CDR1 SQVTM, CDR2 ANQGSEA. V was cut by 4 bases and J by 1 base, with 11 bases left in between. This CDR3 region has 14 residues. CDR3 amino acids: CSVGRGVSNQPQHF. DNA for the CDR3: TGCAGCGTTGGCCGGGGGGTGAGCAATCAGCCCCAGCATTTT.

This clone appeared a few times. V and J are TRBV5-6 and TRBJ1-6; the D is unclear. Germline V gene data show CDR1 as SGHDT and CDR2 as YYEEEE. The CDR3 has 13 residues. V was clipped by 2 bases and J by 7 bases, with 7 bases between them. CDR3 loop: CASSLVENSPLHF. CDR3 DNA: TGTGCCAGCAGCTTAGTTGAGAATTCACCCCTCCACTTT. Drawing the rest from reference TRBV5-6 and TRBJ1-6, the complete variable domain is DAGVTQSPTHLIKTRGQQVTLRCSPKSGHDTVSWYQQALGQGPQFIFQYYEEEERQRGNFPDRFSGHQFPNYSSELNVNALLLGDSALYLCASSLVENSPLHFGNGTRLTVT.

Only a few counts were recorded for this clone. The chain has TRBV5-1 and TRBJ2-7; the D call may be TRBD1 or TRBD2 (5 bases each). The V end lost 4 bases, the J end lost 3 bases, and 11 bases lay between the germline ends. Germline loops: CDR1 SGHRS, CDR2 YFSETQ. This CDR3 has 13 residues. CDR3 DNA: TGCGCCAGCAGCCTTGGGACCGTCTACGAGCAGTACTTC. Its protein product is CASSLGTVYEQYF.

This clone has just a few counts. The chain combines TRBV7-2 with TRBJ2-5; a weak D match, TRBD2 (6 bases). Germline V lookup: CDR1 SGHTA, CDR2 FQGNSA. V was clipped by 5 bases and J by 5 bases, with 12 bases between them. The CDR3 length is 13 residues. The CDR3 loop is CASSPGGEETQYF. The CDR3 DNA is TGTGCCAGCAGCCCCGGAGGGGAGGAGACCCAGTACTTC.

The rearrangement uses TRBV14 and TRBJ1-6; no clear D. Deletions cut 4 bases from V and 9 bases from J, with 16 bases between. The CDR3 is made up of 15 amino acids. In germline, CDR1 is SGHDN, CDR2 FVKESK. Written as DNA, the CDR3 is TGTGCCAGCAGCCCTACAATCCCCCCTGGTTCACCCCTCCACTTT. This sequence encodes CASSPTIPPGSPLHF. The variable domain in full, completed from reference TRBV14 and TRBJ1-6, reads EAGVTQFPSHSVIEKGQTVTLRCDPISGHDNLYWYRRVMGKEIKFLLHFVKESKQDESGMPNNRFLAERTGGTYSTLKVQPAELEDSGVYFCASSPTIPPGSPLHFGNGTRLTVT.